This TCR beta chain was found in a study of CD8+ T cells in alopecia areata. Stated treatment: oral pan-JAK inhibitor, 5-10 mg twice daily. As concerns this clone: Its antigen is unknown.

Sequencing used cDNA as its template, made by extracting RNA and reverse transcribing it. Clones were read by immunoSEQ multiplex PCR, and TCRdb kept only the in-frame ones, dropping some. The repertoire consists of about 97,000 clones, with about 61% occurring once and the leading ten covering around 17%. The CDR3 sequence is 14 residues long. Germline loops: CDR1 SEHNR, CDR2 FQNEAQ (reference sequence). Notes on the study in general: With one nonresponder, baseline CD8+ expansion's link to response remains uncertain. Sequencing of scalp samples also includes resident alphabeta T cells from normal skin.

The chain employs TRBV7-9 and TRBJ1-2, with D perhaps TRBD1 (6 bases). The TCR comes from a human donor with alopecia areata. The sample consisted of CD8+ T cells sorted from blood, taken at approximately week 56, from a patient treated with tofacitinib. CDR3 residues: CATEASENQGNYTF. The CDR3 DNA is TGTGCTACTGAGGCATCGGAAAATCAGGGGAACTACACCTTC.